The clone carrying this TCR beta chain was seen more than once but under ten times. This specimen comes from a study of CD8+ T cells in alopecia areata. Extraction and reverse transcription of RNA yielded cDNA as the sequencing template. Assay used: immunoSEQ multiplex PCR; TCRdb lists only in-frame clones, some missing. The profile shows 180,000 or so clones, around 64% of them singletons. Deletions cut 4 bases from V and 2 bases from J, with 18 bases between. The CDR3 has 17 residues. Per the germline V gene, CDR1 is PRHDT and CDR2 is FYEKMQ (reference sequence). This sample comprised CD8+ T cells sorted from blood, obtained at week 0. The source is a human donor with alopecia areata. The rearrangement uses TRBV13 and TRBJ1-3; no reliable D call. The CDR3: CASSSHLNSDPGNTIYF. DNA of the CDR3: TGTGCCAGCAGCTCCCACCTGAACAGCGATCCTGGAAACACCATATATTTT.